This is a list of T cell receptor beta chains from one sample in a study of T cell responses to AZD1222 COVID-19 vaccine. The table came from immunoSEQ multiplex PCR; TCRdb's copy has only in-frame clones and leaves some out. The table lists under 70,000 clones, 76% of them singletons, with around 15% in the top ten. The source material was peripheral blood, sampled on day 0 of AZD1222 vaccination. These receptors were obtained from an adult in good health. CDR3s include the opening cysteine and the closing phenylalanine or tryptophan. D genes are given only for firm matches. Some rows mark clone size as missing; the rest say once, few, many or name a class of expanded clone.

TRBD2	TRBV7-2	.	TRBJ2-1	TGTGCCAGCAGCTTAGCGTTCACTAGCGCCTACAATGAGCAGTTCTTC	CASSLAFTSAYNEQFF
.	TRBV9	few	TRBJ2-5	TGTGCCAGCAGCGTAGAAGGGGGGACGGCTCCATGGGAGACCCAGTACTTC	CASSVEGGTAPWETQYF
.	TRBV11-2	few	TRBJ1-2	TGTGCCAGCAGCGGAGGGGTCACACTCCCCTATGGCTACACCTTC	CASSGGVTLPYGYTF
.	TRBV6-6	few	TRBJ1-5	TGTGCCAGCAGTTACTCGAATGAAGCCCAGCATTTT	CASSYSNEAQHF
TRBD1	TRBV4-1	.	TRBJ2-7	TGCGCCAGCAGCCCAGCCGGGACAGGGATGTACGAGCAGTACTTC	CASSPAGTGMYEQYF
.	TRBV19	.	TRBJ1-1	TGTGCCAGTATTGGCGGGCTCCTGGAAGCTTTCTTT	CASIGGLLEAFF
.	TRBV6-5	.	TRBJ2-6	TGTGCCAGCAGTTACGTACCCGGGGCCAACGTCCTGACTTTC	CASSYVPGANVLTF
.	TRBV11-2	few	TRBJ2-2	TGTGCCAGCAGCTTTCTGACAGAGACCGGGGAGCTGTTTTTT	CASSFLTETGELFF
.	TRBV5-5	.	TRBJ1-2	TGTGCCAGCAGCTTGGAAGGCGCGCTCTATGGCTACACCTTC	CASSLEGALYGYTF
.	TRBV19	.	TRBJ1-2	TGTGCCAGTAGTTCCCGATGGGCAGGGGACTATGGCTACACCTTC	CASSSRWAGDYGYTF
TRBD1	TRBV5-1	few	TRBJ2-7	TGCGCCAGCAGGGGTGGGACAGGGCTTTACGAGCAGTACTTC	CASRGGTGLYEQYF
.	TRBV27	.	TRBJ2-1	TGTGCCAGCAGTTTATCGGGACTCAACAATGAGCAGTTCTTC	CASSLSGLNNEQFF
TRBD1	TRBV2	.	TRBJ1-2	TGTGCCAGCAGTACTACAGGGGCCGGTGGCTACACCTTC	CASSTTGAGGYTF
.	TRBV13	once	TRBJ2-5	TGTGCCAGCAGCTTAGCAGGGGCGGTTTGGGAGACCCAGTACTTC	CASSLAGAVWETQYF
.	TRBV3-1/TRBV3-2	.	TRBJ2-4	TGTGCCAGCAGCCAAGATCGGGAAAACATTCAGTACTTC	CASSQDRENIQYF
.	TRBV7-2	.	TRBJ1-5	TGTGCCAGCAGCTTATTTCAGACTAGCAATCAGCCCCAGCATTTT	CASSLFQTSNQPQHF
TRBD1	TRBV6-5	few	TRBJ1-2	TGTGCCACCGGAAGGGGGCCTAACTATGGCTACACCTTC	CATGRGPNYGYTF
.	TRBV4-2	.	TRBJ2-3	TGTGCCAGCAGCCAAGATCCGGCAGATACGCAGTATTTT	CASSQDPADTQYF
.	TRBV12-3/TRBV12-4	.	TRBJ2-5	TGTGCCAGCAGTTTCGACTCCCAAGAGACCCAGTACTTC	CASSFDSQETQYF
TRBD1	TRBV28	.	TRBJ1-1	TGTGCCAGCAGGATCAGGGGGCTAACTGAAGCTTTCTTT	CASRIRGLTEAFF
.	TRBV5-4	.	TRBJ2-7	TGTGCCAGCAGGGGAAGGGGTGAGCAGTACTTC	CASRGRGEQYF
TRBD1	TRBV19	.	TRBJ1-2	TGTGCCAGTAGTAACCAGGGGGACTATGGCTACACCTTC	CASSNQGDYGYTF
TRBD1	TRBV7-2	.	TRBJ2-2	TGTGCCAGCAGCTTTTCCGGGACAGGGTTTCGACTCGTCGGGGAGCTGTTTTTT	CASSFSGTGFRLVGELFF
TRBD2	TRBV7-8	.	TRBJ2-7	TGTGCCAGCAGCCCCGGACTAGCCAGCGAGCAGTACTTC	CASSPGLASEQYF
.	TRBV11-2	.	TRBJ1-6	TGTGCCAGCAGCCTTTTAGACTATAATTCACCCCTCCACTTT	CASSLLDYNSPLHF
.	TRBV24-1	.	TRBJ2-7	TGTGCCACCAGTGATTCGGACAAGTACGAGCAGTACTTC	CATSDSDKYEQYF